Listed below are T cell receptor beta chains from one sample, sequenced in a study of cytomegalovirus exposure and HLA in healthy donors. Sequencing used immunoSEQ multiplex PCR; TCRdb keeps in-frame clones, though not all of them. This sample has roughly 130,000 clones, with approximately 82% found just once. Sequenced: PBMCs. The receptors originated from a boy younger than 10 in good health and CMV-seronegative. Both conserved end residues are part of each CDR3. A D gene is named only where the DNA matches it firmly. Some rows have no size entry. The others give once, few or many, or a class for an expanded clone.

>NA|TRBJ2-3|TRBV10-1|NA
TGCGCCAGCAGTTTAACAGGGAACACAGATACGCAGTATTTT
CASSLTGNTDTQYF
>NA|TRBJ1-2|TRBV11-2|few
TGTGCCAGCAGCGCCACAGGGTATGGCTACACCTTC
CASSATGYGYTF
>TRBD2|TRBJ2-2|TRBV19|once
TGTGCCAGTAGTATAGCCAGATTAGCGGGAGGGTCGGACGGGGAGCTGTTTTTT
CASSIARLAGGSDGELFF
>NA|TRBJ2-3|TRBV4-1|NA
TGCGCCAGCAGCCCAAACAGGGACACGAGAGATACGCAGTATTTT
CASSPNRDTRDTQYF
>NA|TRBJ2-1|TRBV6-1|NA
TGTGCCAGCAGTGACCCCCCGGGGGCCTACAATGAGCAGTTCTTC
CASSDPPGAYNEQFF
>NA|TRBJ1-6|TRBV6-4|NA
TGTGCCAGCAGTGATGACGGAGCCTCTAATTCACCCCTCCACTTT
CASSDDGASNSPLHF
>NA|TRBJ2-1|TRBV5-1|once
TGCGCCAGCAGCGGAGTATACAATGAGCAGTTCTTC
CASSGVYNEQFF
>TRBD1|TRBJ1-2|TRBV5-4|NA
TGTGCCAGCAACTTCGCCGGGACAGAAATTTGCGGCTACACCTTC
CASNFAGTEICGYTF
>NA|TRBJ1-1|TRBV6-1|once
TGTGCCAGCAGTGCTTACGGGGATTCGAACACTGAAGCTTTCTTT
CASSAYGDSNTEAFF
>NA|TRBJ2-2|TRBV7-9|NA
TGTGCCAGCAGCCCGCGGGTAACCGGGGAGCTGTTTTTT
CASSPRVTGELFF
>NA|TRBJ1-1|TRBV25-1|NA
TGTGCCAGCAGTGAATTGATCCAAAAGACCGGGGGTAGCACTGAAGCTTTCTTT
CASSELIQKTGGSTEAFF